The following is a TCR beta chain sequence with its context. The target antigen is unknown. The data were taken from a study of cytomegalovirus exposure and HLA in healthy donors. Overall study findings and caveats: No immune exposure information besides CMV serostatus was available. Most TCR sequences were rare, but some public TCRs occurred in many donors.

A multiplex PCR was run with 60 Vbeta primers and 13 Jbeta primers. Using immunoSEQ multiplex PCR, the repertoire was profiled, and TCRdb retains in-frame clones only, with some absent. The sample has around 180,000 clones, around 80% seen once. Germline values: CDR1 GTSNPN, CDR2 SVGIG (reference sequence). V was shortened by 4 bases and J by 4 bases, with 8 bases between the two germline ends. This CDR3 region has 12 residues. This sequence originates from a boy aged 2 to 10 in good health and CMV-seronegative. Material: PBMCs. This chain uses TRBV30 with TRBJ1-3; tentative D call: TRBD1 (5 bases). The DNA of the CDR3 is TGTGCCTGGACAGGGTTCGGAAACACCATATATTTT. Translation: CAWTGFGNTIYF.